This entry describes one T cell receptor (beta chain). This clonotype was found many times. Its antigen specificity is not known. The sample holds no much larger clone one base away, and base qualities are not on file. Library preparation used 5' RACE. The sequencer listed for this sample is Illumina HiSeq 2000. Template switching introduced a universal primer binding site; the final cDNA contained a unique molecular identifier, enabling accurate counting of TCR cDNA molecules. First-strand cDNA for TCR alpha and beta chains was synthesized from specific primers in the conserved constant-segment region. To control for contamination, every cDNA library carried two barcodes: a SMART-Mk sample barcode plus Illumina barcodes. Two successive PCR steps introduced TruSeq adapter sequences along with Illumina sample barcodes. The Illumina HiSeq platform was used with custom primers to sequence TCR alpha and beta cDNA libraries. Turning to the authors' computational methods: Raw reads were processed with MiGEC to extract unique molecular identifiers, and MiXCR was used to determine CDR3 positions. For each individual, recombination models were inferred using an EM algorithm with the repgenHMM and IGoR tools. Shared clonotype analysis was performed with the tcR package in R, normalizing sharing by the product of cloneset sizes. To study raw recombination without the effects of thymic and clonal selection, out-of-frame nonproductive sequences were analyzed. TCRdb cleaned the public reads at Q25 with fastp, built clones with MiXCR and kept in-frame beta chains. Duplicate CDR3 protein sequences are folded into a single record with the most common DNA and genes. What appears here as the V and J calls and clone size reflects TCRdb's work, not the paper's. In all, the sample holds about 160,000 distinct CDR3 sequences, and approximately 4% of those were seen once. Jointly, the top ten make up around 8.1% of the sample.

The germline V gene encodes CDR1 MNHEY and CDR2 SVGEGT. From cysteine to phenylalanine, the CDR3 is 10 amino acids long. The retained sequence is limited to the CDR3, 30 bases, with the frame set at the first base. Trimming removed 7 bases from V and 4 bases from J, leaving 4 bases between the germline ends. The data were obtained in a study of identical twins (TCRdb year 2016). Looking at the study overall: To test whether fetal clonotypes persist, this study deep-sequenced TCR alpha and beta repertoires from monozygotic twins, from unrelated adults of various ages, and from cord blood. To rule out contamination, the twin experiments were replicated at different times with different library preparation protocols.

Every donor was a healthy Caucasian. Miltenyi CD45RO+ enrichment and human naive T-cell isolation kits were used to isolate memory (CD45RO+) and naive T cells from PBMC. The full study reports these points: Out-of-frame TCR alpha sequences shared between twins showed an excess of low generation-probability sequences compared with coincidental sharing between unrelated individuals. Invariant T cells such as MAIT and iNKT could partly confound zero-insertion analyses, though diverse VJ usage argued against this for most clonotypes. Out-of-frame TCR alpha sharing in monozygotic twins was systematically underestimated by recombination models, whereas sharing between unrelated individuals was in agreement with the recombination models. A weaker excess of twin sharing was found in beta out-of-frame sequences because the signal-to-noise ratio was lowered by fewer shared sequences. Fewer insertions were carried by abundant cord blood beta clonotypes; a weaker similar trend was observed in young adult naive repertoires, while no such trend was observed in memory repertoires. Because the same donors could not be followed over many years, conclusions were based on cross-sectional statistical analysis.

The chain couples TRBV6-2 or TRBV6-3 to TRBJ2-5; the D segment cannot be called with confidence. Sequencing was performed on memory T cells sorted from blood. Per the publication, the cell subset or site label means: CD45RO+ enriched T cells. The receptor was derived from a man aged 18 to 29 in good health. The CDR3 has the sequence CASNPETQYF. The DNA sequence reads TGTGCCAGCAATCCAGAGACCCAGTACTTC.